This T cell receptor (beta chain) was recorded in a study of blood T cell repertoires in COVID-19. Study overall: From T cells, B-cell-depleted T cells, or PBMCs came the material, which was cDNA or gDNA.

Authors' processing steps: Amplification of reference gene primers provided the estimated nucleated cell counts. Using immunoSEQ multiplex PCR, the repertoire was profiled, and TCRdb retains in-frame clones only, with some absent. Clone size and the V and J calls come from that table; the DNA yielded D and trimming. The data hold 150,000 to 190,000 clones, with over 60% observed a single time. The CDR3 covers 13 residues. Germline V CDR1 and CDR2: MNHEY, SVGAGI. V was clipped by 7 bases and J by 7 bases, with 13 bases between them. Sequenced sample: peripheral blood. The TCR sequence derives from a woman aged 80 or over with acute or convalescent COVID-19. The chain joins TRBV6-5 to TRBJ1-4; D is uncertain. The CDR3 here is CASIGNSREKLFF. In nucleotides, the CDR3 is TGTGCCAGCATCGGGAACTCTCGTGAAAAACTGTTTTTT.